The entry that follows covers one T cell receptor (beta chain) sequence. It may be a read error: a sequence one base away is much more abundant. This CDR3 fails to terminate in the conserved phenylalanine or tryptophan, so it likely reflects a read error. Source material for naive CD8 libraries was 20,000 to 1,000,000 sorted cells, with 10%, 30% or 50% RNA. The data were taken from a study of molecular identifiers for immune sequencing clone quantification. Per the germline V gene, CDR1 is MDHEN and CDR2 is SYDVKM. The germline V and J ends were trimmed by 5 bases and 0 bases, with 17 bases remaining between them. The CDR3 consists of 16 residues. TCRdb re-called the PCR reads through MiXCR, storing one row per CDR3 protein. Altogether 85,000 to 100,000 distinct CDR3 sequences are present, approximately 24% being singletons, with the ten largest covering more than 0.8%.

The genes are TRBV28 and TRBJ2-7; D gene uncertain. This receptor was taken from a human donor in good health. Some libraries in this study had Jurkat cell RNA spiked in. The sequenced sample consisted of naive CD8+ T cells from blood, with Jurkat cell RNA spiked in. Noted subset: FACS-sorted CD8+CD4-CCR7+CD45RA+ naive T cells. The CDR3 loop reads CASSPRTSWGSYEQYY. Here the CDR3 DNA reads TGTGCCAGCAGTCCCCGAACGTCATGGGGCTCCTACGAGCAGTACTAC.